This is a list of T cell receptor beta chains from one sample in a study of T cells in Graves' hyperthyroidism and ophthalmopathy. One entry per CDR3 protein, called by TCRdb with MiXCR from the multiplex PCR reads. The sample gives approximately 640,000 distinct CDR3 sequences, about 17% of which show up once; 3.5% to 4% is in the top ten. Sequencing was done on a sample of blood. These receptors came from a woman aged 30 to 39 with Graves' hyperthyroidism. Both conserved end residues are part of each CDR3. Fields, in order: clone size, D gene, V gene, J gene, CDR3 DNA, CDR3 protein. The D gene is left open where the match is weak. Only part of the rows carry a size: once, few, many, or a class if the clone is expanded.

size: many
D: -
V: TRBV7-9
J: TRBJ1-1
DNA: TGTGCCAGCAGCCTCCGATTCACTGAAGCTTTCTTT
CDR3: CASSLRFTEAFF

size: -
D: -
V: TRBV20-1
J: TRBJ2-4
DNA: TGCAGTCCTGTGTATGGAACTAGCACCCAAAACATTCAGTACTTC
CDR3: CSPVYGTSTQNIQYF

size: -
D: TRBD1
V: TRBV19
J: TRBJ2-5
DNA: TGTGCGTCCAGCGAGGATACAGGGGAAGGGGAGACCCAGTACTTC
CDR3: CASSEDTGEGETQYF

size: few
D: TRBD2
V: TRBV9
J: TRBJ2-1
DNA: TGTGCCAGCAGCGGCCAGACTAGCGGAGGGGGAGGGAGGCAGTTCTTC
CDR3: CASSGQTSGGGGRQFF

size: many
D: -
V: TRBV6-1
J: TRBJ1-1
DNA: TGTGCCAGCATCTGGACCTTGGACACTGAAGCTTTCTTT
CDR3: CASIWTLDTEAFF

size: many
D: -
V: TRBV29-1
J: TRBJ2-3
DNA: TGCAGCGTTGAAGATCGGGGGACACGAACTAGCACAGATACGCAGTATTTT
CDR3: CSVEDRGTRTSTDTQYF

size: -
D: -
V: TRBV5-8
J: TRBJ2-1
DNA: TGTGCCAGCAGTAAACCCGGGACTGGGTACAATGAGCAGTTCTTC
CDR3: CASSKPGTGYNEQFF

size: few
D: -
V: TRBV6-2/TRBV6-3
J: TRBJ2-3
DNA: TGTGCCAGCACCACCTATGGGGCCGCGACGAGCACAGATACGCAGTATTTT
CDR3: CASTTYGAATSTDTQYF

size: -
D: TRBD2
V: TRBV27
J: TRBJ2-7
DNA: TGTGCCAGCAGTATTATCGCTCCCGGGACTAGCGGGTACGAGCAGTACTTC
CDR3: CASSIIAPGTSGYEQYF

size: few
D: -
V: TRBV10-3
J: TRBJ2-5
DNA: TGTGCCATCAGTGAGATAGGGGGCCAAGAGACCCAGTACTTC
CDR3: CAISEIGGQETQYF

size: many
D: -
V: TRBV28
J: TRBJ2-5
DNA: TGTGCCAGCAGTTCCGGACAGAAGGGTCGAGAGACCCAGTACTTC
CDR3: CASSSGQKGRETQYF

size: many
D: TRBD2
V: TRBV10-3
J: TRBJ2-1
DNA: TGTGCCATCATGCGGGGGGCCAGCGGGAGGGCCGATGAGCAGTTCTTC
CDR3: CAIMRGASGRADEQFF

size: many
D: -
V: TRBV30
J: TRBJ2-2
DNA: TGTGCCTGGGGGACTGCCGGGGAGCTGTTTTTT
CDR3: CAWGTAGELFF

size: once
D: -
V: TRBV12-3/TRBV12-4
J: TRBJ1-2
DNA: TGTGCCAGCAGTTTCGCCCTAACCTATCGCTACACCTTC
CDR3: CASSFALTYRYTF

size: once
D: TRBD2
V: TRBV5-5
J: TRBJ2-3
DNA: TGCGCCAGCAGCTCTAGCGGGACCACAGATACGCAGTATTTT
CDR3: CASSSSGTTDTQYF

size: many
D: -
V: TRBV12-3/TRBV12-4
J: TRBJ2-3
DNA: TGTGCCAGCAAACCTCCGGGGGCGGGAGTAACAGATACGCAGTATTTT
CDR3: CASKPPGAGVTDTQYF

size: -
D: -
V: TRBV7-9
J: TRBJ2-7
DNA: TGTGCCAGCCGCCCCACCGCAGGCATCGACGAGCAGTACTTC
CDR3: CASRPTAGIDEQYF

size: few
D: -
V: TRBV7-8
J: TRBJ2-2
DNA: TGTGCCAGCAGCTTAGATCTCAGGTTGACCGGGGAGCTGTTTTTT
CDR3: CASSLDLRLTGELFF

size: many
D: -
V: TRBV28
J: TRBJ2-3
DNA: TGTGCCAGCAGTTCGGTCAGGGTCACAGATACGCAGTATTTT
CDR3: CASSSVRVTDTQYF

size: many
D: TRBD2
V: TRBV20-1
J: TRBJ2-1
DNA: TGCAGTGCTGATCCCCAAGCTAGCGGGAGTTACAATGAGCAGTTCTTC
CDR3: CSADPQASGSYNEQFF

size: many
D: -
V: TRBV18
J: TRBJ1-5
DNA: TGTGCCAGCTCACCAGACAGCAATCAGCCCCAGCATTTT
CDR3: CASSPDSNQPQHF

size: many
D: -
V: TRBV28
J: TRBJ2-5
DNA: TGTGCCAGCTTGCGGGAGACAGGAGAGACCCAGTACTTC
CDR3: CASLRETGETQYF

size: few
D: -
V: TRBV19
J: TRBJ2-3
DNA: TGTGCCAGTAGTATAGGCCCTAGCACAGATACGCAGTATTTT
CDR3: CASSIGPSTDTQYF

size: many
D: -
V: TRBV28
J: TRBJ1-2
DNA: TGTGCCAGCAGTCTTTATCAGGGTGGCTATGGCTACACCTTC
CDR3: CASSLYQGGYGYTF

size: many
D: TRBD1
V: TRBV30
J: TRBJ2-1
DNA: TGTGCCTGGCAGACAGGGGATAAGCAGTTCTTC
CDR3: CAWQTGDKQFF

size: few
D: TRBD2
V: TRBV4-1
J: TRBJ2-7
DNA: TGCGCCAGCAGCGAAGCCCCAGCGGGAGTTGTCGAGCAGTACTTC
CDR3: CASSEAPAGVVEQYF